This is a list of T cell receptor beta chains from one sample in a study of CD8+ T cells in alopecia areata. Sequenced by immunoSEQ multiplex PCR; TCRdb stores in-frame clones only, minus some. Of about 150,000 clones in the sample, approximately 50% were seen once. Sequenced material: CD4+ T cells sorted from blood. These receptors came from a human donor with alopecia areata. The CDR3 runs from the conserved cysteine through the conserved F or W. The D gene is left open where the match is weak. Some rows mark clone size as missing; the rest say once, few, many or name a class of expanded clone.

CDR3 protein,CDR3 DNA,V gene,D gene,CDR3 length,J gene,clone size
CASSAGGITEAFF,TGTGCCAGCTCCGCGGGCGGGATCACTGAAGCTTTCTTT,TRBV2,NA,13,TRBJ1-1,NA
CASGLVQLAGVTGELFF,TGTGCTAGTGGTTTGGTACAACTAGCGGGAGTTACCGGGGAGCTGTTTTTT,TRBV12-5,TRBD2,17,TRBJ2-2,NA
CASRLRTRGVKETQYF,TGTGCCAGTAGATTGAGGACTCGAGGCGTCAAAGAGACCCAGTACTTC,TRBV19,NA,16,TRBJ2-5,few
CASGKIEQPQHF,TGTGCCAGCGGGAAAATCGAGCAGCCCCAGCATTTT,TRBV6-5,NA,12,TRBJ1-5,NA
CASSWITGSYNEQFF,TGCGCCAGCAGCTGGATTACAGGTTCCTACAATGAGCAGTTCTTC,TRBV5-1,NA,15,TRBJ2-1,NA
CASSWQGKGYTF,TGCGCCAGCAGCTGGCAGGGTAAGGGCTACACCTTC,TRBV5-1,NA,12,TRBJ1-2,NA
CASSLEQIYGYTF,TGCGCCAGCAGCTTGGAACAGATCTATGGCTACACCTTC,TRBV5-1,NA,13,TRBJ1-2,NA
CASSLGGPPYEQYF,TGTGCCAGCAGTTTAGGCGGGCCCCCTTACGAGCAGTACTTC,TRBV28,NA,14,TRBJ2-7,NA
CANRRDSTTDTQYF,TGCGCCAACCGGCGGGACAGCACCACAGATACGCAGTATTTT,TRBV5-1,NA,14,TRBJ2-3,NA
CASMGTDYEQYF,TGTGCCAGCATGGGCACAGACTACGAGCAGTACTTC,TRBV6-5,NA,12,TRBJ2-7,few
CASSFQGMNTEAFF,TGTGCCAGCAGCTTTCAGGGCATGAACACTGAAGCTTTCTTT,TRBV11-2,NA,14,TRBJ1-1,NA
CASTGFDEQFF,TGTGCCAGTACGGGGTTCGATGAGCAGTTCTTC,TRBV6-5,NA,11,TRBJ2-1,few
CASSFSSGPSYEQYF,TGTGCCAGCAGCTTCTCTAGCGGGCCATCCTACGAGCAGTACTTC,TRBV11-2,TRBD2,15,TRBJ2-7,many
CASSLDGGTNTEAFF,TGCGCCAGCAGCTTGGATGGGGGCACAAACACTGAAGCTTTCTTT,TRBV5-1,NA,15,TRBJ1-1,NA
CAISRQGMNTEAFF,TGTGCCATCTCCCGACAGGGGATGAACACTGAAGCTTTCTTT,TRBV10-3,TRBD1,14,TRBJ1-1,NA
CASRPSVPIIPYEQYF,TGTGCCAGCAGACCTTCTGTCCCCATCATTCCCTACGAGCAGTACTTC,TRBV28,NA,16,TRBJ2-7,NA
CASSRISGAKNIQYF,TGTGCCAGCAGTCGGATTAGCGGAGCCAAAAACATTCAGTACTTC,TRBV28,NA,15,TRBJ2-4,NA
CAWSGGPLYGYTF,TGTGCCTGGAGTGGAGGACCTCTCTATGGCTACACCTTC,TRBV30,NA,13,TRBJ1-2,NA
CATSSVGQPQHF,TGTGCCACCAGCAGTGTGGGACAGCCCCAGCATTTT,TRBV15,NA,12,TRBJ1-5,few
CASGTSGYNEQFF,TGTGCCAGCGGGACTAGCGGCTACAATGAGCAGTTCTTC,TRBV2,TRBD2,13,TRBJ2-1,NA
CAARGYEQYF,TGTGCCGCCCGGGGCTACGAGCAGTACTTC,TRBV30,NA,10,TRBJ2-7,NA
CSALGGRVTDTQYF,TGCAGCGCGCTGGGAGGGCGGGTTACAGATACGCAGTATTTT,TRBV29-1,TRBD2,14,TRBJ2-3,few
CASSQDRSGWGTQYF,TGCGCCAGCAGCCAAGATCGGTCCGGGTGGGGGACCCAGTACTTC,TRBV4-1,NA,15,TRBJ2-5,few